Each of the 13 T cell receptor beta chains below was sequenced from the same sample in a study of T-cell memory formation after mild COVID-19. MiXCR was run by TCRdb on the 5' RACE reads, yielding one entry per CDR3 protein. The data contain roughly 51,000 distinct CDR3 sequences, around 7% of them singletons. The sequenced sample consisted of PBMCs or a T cell subset sorted from them (not recorded which). All receptors come from a young man who had mild COVID-19 (a few samples of this study predate the infection). Cell type and time point are not known.

In its sample, this clonotype was seen a few times. The chain couples TRBV6-5 to TRBJ2-3; the match to TRBD2 covers 12 bases. Germline CDR1 reads MNHEY; CDR2 reads SVGAGI. V trimming: 6 bases; J trimming: 8 bases; junction bases outside the gene matches: 12. CDR3 length: 16 amino acids. CDR3 protein: CASRTTTSGGRGTQYF. Written as DNA, the CDR3 is TGTGCCAGCAGAACAACGACTAGCGGGGGAAGAGGTACGCAGTATTTT.

With regard to this clonotype: Being one base from a much bigger clone, this may be a read error. The chain is built from TRBV20-1 and TRBJ1-4; D ambiguous. This CDR3 has 13 amino acids. Trimming removed 4 bases from V and 7 bases from J, with 13 bases in between. The germline gives CDR1 DFQATT, CDR2 SNEGSKA (reference sequence). CDR3 protein: CSAILYTGEKLFF. CDR3 in DNA: TGCAGTGCTATATTATACACTGGTGAAAAACTGTTTTTT.

There are a few counts of this clonotype. This chain uses TRBV3-1 with TRBJ1-2, with D unclear. V was cut by 0 bases and J by 2 bases, with 7 bases left in between. This CDR3 has 14 residues. In germline, CDR1 is LGHDT, CDR2 YNNKEL (reference sequence). CDR3 DNA: TGTGCCAGCAGCCAAGATAACGGAAACTATGGCTACACCTTC. Translated: CASSQDNGNYGYTF.

The sample holds a few counts of this clonotype. The genes are TRBV20-1 and TRBJ2-3; D remains ambiguous. Germline values: CDR1 DFQATT, CDR2 SNEGSKA (reference sequence). The CDR3 consists of 13 residues. Trimming pared 3 bases from V and 2 bases from J, leaving 9 bases between. DNA for the CDR3: TGCAGTGCTAGTGATCTAGTCACAGATACGCAGTATTTT. This codes for CSASDLVTDTQYF.

This sequence joins TRBV24-1 and TRBJ1-1, with 12 positions matching TRBD1. The CDR3 is 17 residues long. The V gene end was trimmed by 8 bases and the J gene end by 6 bases; junction bases not matched to a gene: 15. From germline, CDR1 is KGHDR and CDR2 SFDVKD. CDR3 sequence: CATTPAGTGGREAEAFF. Here the CDR3 DNA reads TGTGCCACCACTCCTGCCGGGACAGGGGGCCGTGAGGCTGAAGCTTTCTTT.

This clonotype has just a few counts. The chain combines TRBV5-1 with TRBJ2-1; 7 bases align to TRBD2. The V gene end was trimmed by 6 bases and the J gene end by 0 bases; junction bases not matched to a gene: 9. CDR1 and CDR2 (germline): SGHRS, YFSETQ. The CDR3 covers 16 residues. CDR3 in DNA: TGCGCCAGCACCCCTGCCGGGGGGAGCTCCTACAATGAGCAGTTCTTC. Residues: CASTPAGGSSYNEQFF.

This rearrangement joins TRBV3-1 to TRBJ2-3; perhaps D is TRBD1 or TRBD2 (5 bases each). The ends were cut back, 6 bases at V and 1 base at J, with 14 bases in the middle. CDR1 LGHDT and CDR2 YNNKEL come from the germline V gene (reference sequence). There are 15 residues in the CDR3. This CDR3 is CASSYGTPGTDTQYF. The CDR3 DNA is TGTGCCAGCAGTTACGGGACGCCCGGCACAGATACGCAGTATTTT.

This clonotype was observed a few times. This sequence joins TRBV12-3 or TRBV12-4 and TRBJ1-4; no clear D. Trimming removed 2 bases from V and 0 bases from J, with 7 bases in between. The CDR3 runs to 15 residues. CDR3 sequence (DNA): TGTGCCAGCAGTTTACCGGCTGCAACTAATGAAAAACTGTTTTTT. It translates to CASSLPAATNEKLFF.

This clonotype was counted between two and nine times. J is TRBJ2-2 and V is TRBV4-3; 14 bases map to TRBD2. CDR1 LGHNA and CDR2 YSLEER come from the germline V gene. CDR3 size: 17 residues. Trimming took 5 bases from V and 5 from J; bases not matched to a gene: 7. The chain's CDR3 is CASSATSGGAGTGELFF. DNA of the CDR3: TGCGCCAGCAGCGCGACTAGCGGGGGGGCCGGGACCGGGGAGCTGTTTTTT.

This clonotype has at least ten counts. The chain links TRBV11-2 to TRBJ1-5; the match to TRBD1 covers 9 bases. V gave up 5 bases and J gave up 6 bases; unmatched junction bases: 2. This CDR3 has 13 residues. Germline loops: CDR1 SGHAT, CDR2 FQNNGV. DNA of the CDR3: TGTGCCAGCAGCCAGGACAGGGGTCAGCCCCAGCATTTT. Protein sequence: CASSQDRGQPQHF.

The V and J genes are TRBV4-2 and TRBJ2-7; TRBD2 matches at 12 bases. Germline CDR1 LGHNA, CDR2 YNFKEQ. The CDR3 runs to 16 residues. The V gene end was trimmed by 0 bases and the J gene end by 5 bases; junction bases not matched to a gene: 5. DNA for the CDR3: TGTGCCAGCAGCCAAGAACTAGCGGGGGGATTGAACGAGCAGTACTTC. Its protein is CASSQELAGGLNEQYF.

This clonotype was seen a few times. This chain links TRBV5-1 with TRBJ2-5; possibly TRBD2 for D (6 bases). Trimming stripped 1 base from V and 6 bases from J, with 13 bases between. Germline values: CDR1 SGHRS, CDR2 YFSETQ. The CDR3 totals 14 residues. The CDR3 protein is CASSLTAGTQTQYF. CDR3 DNA: TGCGCCAGCAGCTTGACCGCGGGAACACAGACCCAGTACTTC.

Judged by abundance, this clonotype is medium-sized (0.01 to 0.1%). This rearrangement joins TRBV7-2 to TRBJ2-7; the D gene could be TRBD1 or TRBD2 (6 bases each). CDR1 SGHTA and CDR2 FQGNSA come from the germline V gene. V lost 5 bases, J lost 6 bases, and 17 bases lay in between. The CDR3 is made up of 14 amino acids. The CDR3, as DNA: TGTGCCAGCAGCGCCGGGGGCCCCAGCACCGAGCAGTACTTC. Its protein product is CASSAGGPSTEQYF.